Shown below are 3 T cell receptor beta chains from a single sample sequenced in a study of blood T cell repertoires in COVID-19. Sequenced by immunoSEQ multiplex PCR; TCRdb stores in-frame clones only, minus some. The data hold 150,000 or so clones, with 85% to 95% observed a single time. Specimen: peripheral blood. The receptor source for this set is a woman aged 60-75 years with COVID-19, enrolled during active disease.

The chain recombines TRBV7-2 with TRBJ2-1; 9 nucleotides line up with TRBD1. CDR1 and CDR2 from the germline V gene are SGHTA and FQGNSA. Trimming removed 6 bases from V and 1 base from J; junction bases left unmatched: 4. The CDR3 spans 15 residues. The CDR3 region is CASSRGQGSYNEQFF. CDR3 in DNA: TGTGCCAGCAGTCGGGGACAGGGATCCTACAATGAGCAGTTCTTC. Complete variable domain (other parts from reference TRBV7-2 and TRBJ2-1): GAGVSQSPSNKVTEKGKDVELRCDPISGHTALYWYRQSLGQGLEFLIYFQGNSAPDKSGLPSDRFSAERTGGSVSTLTIQRTQQEDSAVYLCASSRGQGSYNEQFFGPGTRLTVL.

J is TRBJ1-4 and V is TRBV4-2; 8 bases fit TRBD1. Losses at the gene ends were 0 bases for V and 5 bases for J; bases not matched to a gene: 5. CDR3 length equals 16 residues. The V gene's germline CDR1 is LGHNA and CDR2 YNFKEQ. This chain's CDR3 is CASSQDGNRGNEKLFF. The CDR3 DNA sequence: TGTGCCAGCAGCCAAGATGGAAACAGGGGGAATGAAAAACTGTTTTTT.

The V gene is TRBV12-3 or TRBV12-4, the J gene TRBJ1-1; 7 bases are a match to TRBD1. V was clipped by 6 bases and J by 6 bases; unmatched bases: 7. The CDR3 has 13 residues. CDR3 coding DNA: TGTGCCAGCAGAAAACAGGGGTGGGCTGAAGCTTTCTTT. Protein: CASRKQGWAEAFF.